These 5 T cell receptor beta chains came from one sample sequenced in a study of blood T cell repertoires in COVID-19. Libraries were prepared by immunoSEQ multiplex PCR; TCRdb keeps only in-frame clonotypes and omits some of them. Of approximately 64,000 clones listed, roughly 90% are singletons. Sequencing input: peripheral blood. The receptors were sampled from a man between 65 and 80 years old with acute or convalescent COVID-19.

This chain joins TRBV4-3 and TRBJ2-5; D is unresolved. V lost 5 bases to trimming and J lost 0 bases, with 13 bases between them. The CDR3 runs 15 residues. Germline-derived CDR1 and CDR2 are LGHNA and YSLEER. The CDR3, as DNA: TGCGCCAGCAGCTCCGGGTCCTACAACCAAGAGACCCAGTACTTC. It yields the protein CASSSGSYNQETQYF.

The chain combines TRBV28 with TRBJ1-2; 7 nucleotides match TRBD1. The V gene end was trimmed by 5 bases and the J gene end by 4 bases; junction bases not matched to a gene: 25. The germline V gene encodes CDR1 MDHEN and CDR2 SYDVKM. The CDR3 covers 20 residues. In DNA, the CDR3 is TGTGCCAGCAGTGACTTGGGGCGGTCAGACAGGGAGGCTCGGGGCTATGGCTACACCTTC. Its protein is CASSDLGRSDREARGYGYTF.

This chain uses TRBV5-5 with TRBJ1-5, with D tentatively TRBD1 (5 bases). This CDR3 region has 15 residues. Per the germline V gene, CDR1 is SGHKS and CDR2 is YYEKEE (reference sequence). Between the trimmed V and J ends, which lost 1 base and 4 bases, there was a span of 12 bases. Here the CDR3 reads CASSLLWSGNQPQHF. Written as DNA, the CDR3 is TGTGCCAGCAGCTTGCTCTGGTCAGGGAATCAGCCCCAGCATTTT.

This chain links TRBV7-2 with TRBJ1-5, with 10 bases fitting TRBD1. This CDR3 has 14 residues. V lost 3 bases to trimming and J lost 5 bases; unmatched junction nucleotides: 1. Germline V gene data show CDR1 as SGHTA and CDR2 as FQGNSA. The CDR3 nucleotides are TGTGCCAGCAGCTTCGACAGGGGGCATCAGCCCCAGCATTTT. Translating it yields CASSFDRGHQPQHF.

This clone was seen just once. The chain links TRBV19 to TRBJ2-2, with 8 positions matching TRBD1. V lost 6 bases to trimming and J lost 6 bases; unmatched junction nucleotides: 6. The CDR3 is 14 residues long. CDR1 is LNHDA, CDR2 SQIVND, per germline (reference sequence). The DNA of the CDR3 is TGTGCCAGTAGGGACAGGGCGAGATCCGGGGAGCTGTTTTTT. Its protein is CASRDRARSGELFF.